The clone carrying this T cell receptor beta chain was found a few times. The antigen is unknown. Clones were sequenced by immunoSEQ multiplex PCR, and TCRdb holds only the in-frame ones, with some missing. The repertoire holds 9,800 or so clones, approximately 83% seen once, with 68% in the top ten. CDR3 length: 12 amino acids. The V gene lost 0 bases and the J gene lost 4 bases, with 7 bases spanning the gap. In germline, CDR1 is GTSNPN, CDR2 SVGIG (reference sequence). The source of the sample is a study of STAT5B mutations in CD4+ large granular lymphocyte leukemia. The study, taken as a whole, reports: 8/27 top patient clones versus 2/35 control clones were TRBV06-family. Patient CD4-sorted repertoires looked more clonal than healthy CD4+ repertoires, even without putative leukemic clones.

The sample taken for sequencing was PBMCs. The clonotype was recovered from a man in his sixties with CD4+ T-cell large granular lymphocyte leukemia. The chain employs TRBV30 and TRBJ2-7; the D is unclear. CDR3 residues: CAWSVLGYEQYF. Written as DNA, the CDR3 is TGTGCCTGGAGTGTATTAGGTTACGAGCAGTACTTC.